The 12 T cell receptor beta chains presented below share a single source sample, sequenced in a study of blood T cells in healthy people across ages. Sample-barcoded 5' priming and a J-beta primer mix drove a second PCR of about 6 to 11 cycles. TCRdb used MiXCR to reprocess the 5' RACE reads, holding one entry per CDR3 protein. The sample lists roughly 640,000 distinct CDR3 sequences, approximately 30% occurring once. Sequencing input: blood. Every receptor here comes from a woman older than 75 in good health.

This clonotype has at least ten counts. This rearrangement joins TRBV24-1 to TRBJ2-3, with 7 bases lining up with TRBD2. Germline V gives CDR1 KGHDR, CDR2 SFDVKD. Trimming cost V 4 bases and J 2 bases; bases outside gene matches: 5. The CDR3 has 15 amino acids. CDR3 nucleotides: TGTGCCACCAGTGACCCGGGACTAATCACAGATACGCAGTATTTT. Translating it yields CATSDPGLITDTQYF.

In its sample, this clonotype was seen a few times. This may arise from a read error, as a much more abundant clone is one base away. The chain combines TRBV20-1 with TRBJ2-6; the match to TRBD1 covers 8 bases. The CDR3 has 18 residues. Germline CDR1 and CDR2: DFQATT and SNEGSKA (reference sequence). For the CDR3, the DNA is TGCAGTGCTAGAGCCCCAGGGGGCGGAGGTCTTGGGGCCAACGTCCGGACTTTC. Protein sequence: CSARAPGGGGLGANVRTF.

A remark on this clonotype: An end of the junction does not agree with germline; a read error may underlie this. The chain carries TRBV29-1 and TRBJ1-4, with no clear D. There are 12 residues in the CDR3. Germline CDR1 and CDR2: SQVTM and ANQGSEA. The CDR3 protein is CSVQIDIERLFF. The DNA of the CDR3 is TGCAGTGTTCAAATTGATATTGAAAGACTGTTTTTT. Supplemented by reference TRBV29-1 and TRBJ1-4, the full variable domain reads SAVISQKPSRDICQRGTSLTIQCQVDSQVTMMFWYRQQPGQSLTLIATANQGSEATYESGFVIDKFPISRPNLTFSTLTVSNMSPEDSSIYLCSVQIDIERLFFGSGTQLSVL.

The chain has TRBV20-1 and TRBJ1-1; D call uncertain. CDR1 is DFQATT, CDR2 SNEGSKA, per germline (reference sequence). V was cut by 0 bases and J by 2 bases, with 10 bases left in between. The CDR3 sequence is 14 residues long. The CDR3, as DNA: TGCAGTGCTAGAGAGAACGGAAAAAACACTGAAGCTTTCTTT. Translation gives CSARENGKNTEAFF.

The genes are TRBV7-2 and TRBJ2-1; D might be TRBD2 (7 bases). Trimming took 6 bases from V and 6 from J, leaving 12 bases between them. The CDR3 is 13 residues long. In germline, CDR1 is SGHTA, CDR2 FQGNSA. In DNA, the CDR3 is TGTGCCAGCAGTCGGGGGGCTATCAATGAGCAGTTCTTC. Amino acids: CASSRGAINEQFF. The entire variable domain, with the rest obtained from reference TRBV7-2 and TRBJ2-1, is as follows: GAGVSQSPSNKVTEKGKDVELRCDPISGHTALYWYRQSLGQGLEFLIYFQGNSAPDKSGLPSDRFSAERTGGSVSTLTIQRTQQEDSAVYLCASSRGAINEQFFGPGTRLTVL.

This clonotype has at least ten counts. This chain uses TRBV12-3 or TRBV12-4 with TRBJ2-7; weak D call: TRBD2 (7 bases). This CDR3 contains 15 residues. The V and J ends lost 2 bases and 2 bases respectively, with 13 bases between them. The CDR3 is CASSLTGGPTYEQYF. CDR3 nucleotides: TGTGCCAGCAGTTTAACGGGGGGCCCTACCTACGAGCAGTACTTC.

Only a few counts were recorded for this clonotype. V is TRBV10-3 and J is TRBJ1-2, with D hard to call. CDR3 length: 14 amino acids. Trimming shortened V by 2 bases and J by 5 bases, and 12 bases separated the two germline ends. Germline assignment: CDR1 ENHRY and CDR2 SYGVKD. The CDR3 loop is CAISEDRFGYGYTF. In DNA, the CDR3 is TGTGCCATCAGTGAGGACCGGTTTGGGTATGGCTACACCTTC.

This clonotype has at least ten counts. CDR3 nucleotide sequence: TGTGCCAGCAGCTACCGTGGGGGCGAAACAGATACGCAGTATTTT. It yields the protein CASSYRGGETDTQYF. This chain uses TRBV7-3 with TRBJ2-3; D is perhaps TRBD1 (6 bases). Between the trimmed V and J ends, which lost 4 bases and 3 bases, there was a span of 14 bases. The CDR3 contains 15 residues. Germline-derived CDR1 and CDR2 are SGHTA and FQGTGA.

The rearrangement uses TRBV2 and TRBJ1-1, with 7 bases aligning to TRBD1. CDR3 size: 15 residues. The germline V gene encodes CDR1 SNHLY and CDR2 FYNNEI. The ends lost 6 bases at V and 4 bases at J; junction bases unmatched: 11. The CDR3 region is CASSEIPGGFTEAFF. In DNA form, the CDR3 reads TGTGCCAGCAGCGAGATCCCAGGGGGGTTCACTGAAGCTTTCTTT.

On this clonotype: This sequence may be a read error, since a much larger clone differs from it by one base. The genes are TRBV6-1 and TRBJ2-1; 7 nucleotides line up with TRBD2. This CDR3 is built from 16 residues. Looked up from germline, CDR1 is MNHNS and CDR2 is SASEGT. CDR3 sequence (DNA): TGTGCCAGCAATGAAGTCGGGGGGAGCCCCTACAATGAGCAGTTCTTC. Its translation is CASNEVGGSPYNEQFF.

This clonotype was recorded many times. J is TRBJ2-1 and V is TRBV5-1; 9 bases align to TRBD2. CDR3 length equals 15 residues. The V segment lost 4 bases and the J segment 7 bases; nucleotides outside the gene matches: 9. Germline lookup yields CDR1 SGHRS and CDR2 YFSETQ. CDR3: CASSHQAGGGNEQFF. CDR3 nucleotide sequence: TGCGCCAGCAGCCACCAAGCGGGGGGAGGAAATGAGCAGTTCTTC. Based on the CDR3 plus reference TRBV5-1 and TRBJ2-1, the full variable domain is KAGVTQTPRYLIKTRGQQVTLSCSPISGHRSVSWYQQTPGQGLQFLFEYFSETQRNKGNFPGRFSGRQFSNSRSEMNVSTLELGDSALYLCASSHQAGGGNEQFFGPGTRLTVL.

V and J are TRBV12-3 or TRBV12-4 and TRBJ2-3; 9 positions agree with TRBD2. Trimming at V came to 0 bases and at J to 15 bases, leaving 19 bases not matched to a gene. CDR3 size: 17 residues. The CDR3 DNA sequence: TGTGCCAGCAGTTTAGCTAGCGGGGGACTGAGAGCAGATGCGGAATATTTT. Its translation: CASSLASGGLRADAEYF.